This TCR beta chain was found in a study of T cell changes during pregnancy in multiple sclerosis. Measured with immunoSEQ multiplex PCR; TCRdb has only the in-frame clones, and not every one. The sample comprises some 75,000 clones, roughly 96% of which are singletons, and 0.85% to 1.2% rests with the top ten. The CDR3 loop spans 13 amino acids. The V segment lost 5 bases and the J segment 7 bases; nucleotides outside the gene matches: 2. Looked up from germline, CDR1 is SGHAT and CDR2 is FQNNGV. The gene calls are TRBV11-2 and TRBJ1-4; TRBD1 aligns across 9 bases. This receptor was identified in a female donor with multiple sclerosis, enrolled in a pregnancy study. The sample here was peripheral blood, taken in the second trimester of pregnancy. The CDR3 coding sequence is TGTGCCAGCAGCCGGGACAGGGCTGAAAAACTGTTTTTT. This sequence encodes CASSRDRAEKLFF.